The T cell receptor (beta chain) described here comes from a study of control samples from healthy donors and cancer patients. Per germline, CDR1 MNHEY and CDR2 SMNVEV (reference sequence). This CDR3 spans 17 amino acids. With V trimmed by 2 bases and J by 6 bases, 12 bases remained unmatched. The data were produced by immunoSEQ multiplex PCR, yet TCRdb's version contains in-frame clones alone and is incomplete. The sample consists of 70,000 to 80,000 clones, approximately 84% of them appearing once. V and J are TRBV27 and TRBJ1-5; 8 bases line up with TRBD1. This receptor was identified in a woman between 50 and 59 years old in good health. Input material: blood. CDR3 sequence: CASSLTPGGSGGQPQHF. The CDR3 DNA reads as TGTGCCAGCAGTTTAACCCCAGGGGGCAGTGGTGGTCAGCCCCAGCATTTT.